Listed below are T cell receptor beta chains from one sample, sequenced in a study of Ad26.COV2.S vaccination and SARS-CoV-2 variants. Here immunoSEQ multiplex PCR was the method, and the copy in TCRdb shows in-frame clones only, minus some. The table lists over 350,000 clones, less than 90% of them singletons. This specimen consisted of peripheral blood, obtained in a trial of Ad26.COV2.S vaccine versus placebo. These receptors were obtained from a person between 18 and 59 years old who received the Ad26.COV2.S COVID-19 vaccine or a placebo. CDR3s include the opening cysteine and the closing phenylalanine or tryptophan. A D gene is named only where the DNA matches it firmly. Clone size is shown for a subset of rows, as once, few, many or a class of expanded clone.

cdr3_nt	cdr3_aa	d_call	clone_size	v_call	j_call
TGTGCCAGCAGTGAAGCGACTAGCGGATACTACGAGCAGTACTTC	CASSEATSGYYEQYF	TRBD2	once	TRBV2	TRBJ2-7
TGCGCCAGCAGTGATCCGGGACGAGTATCTAATGAAAAACTGTTTTTT	CASSDPGRVSNEKLFF	NA	NA	TRBV10-2	TRBJ1-4
TGCGCCAGCAGCCCCCAGGGTAGGGGGGGCGACTATGGCTACACCTTC	CASSPQGRGGDYGYTF	NA	once	TRBV5-1	TRBJ1-2
TGTGCCAGCAGCGTAGGGTTACAGGGGAACACTGAAGCTTTCTTT	CASSVGLQGNTEAFF	NA	NA	TRBV9	TRBJ1-1
TGTGCCAGCAGCCAAGACAGGGTGAGGACTGAAGCTTTCTTT	CASSQDRVRTEAFF	NA	NA	TRBV3-1/TRBV3-2	TRBJ1-1
TGTGCCAGCAGCTTACAAGGGACAGGGGAGAGCTCCTACGAGCAGTACTTC	CASSLQGTGESSYEQYF	TRBD1	NA	TRBV7-2	TRBJ2-7
TGTGCCAGCAGCGGGGGGGAAGTAGTTTATGAGCAGTTCTTC	CASSGGEVVYEQFF	TRBD2	NA	TRBV11-2	TRBJ2-1
TGTGCCAGCAGCTTAAGGACAGGGGCAGGGGAGACCCAGTACTTC	CASSLRTGAGETQYF	TRBD1	NA	TRBV11-2	TRBJ2-5
TGTGCCAGCAGCCAGGGACAGGGGGCCGAGACCCAGTACTTC	CASSQGQGAETQYF	TRBD1	NA	TRBV3-1/TRBV3-2	TRBJ2-5
TGTGCCAGCAGCTTAACCGGGGGGAAGACCCAGTACTTC	CASSLTGGKTQYF	TRBD2	once	TRBV11-3	TRBJ2-5
TGTGCCAGCAGTGATCAGCCAGACTTCGCCTATGGCTACACCTTC	CASSDQPDFAYGYTF	NA	NA	TRBV27	TRBJ1-2
TGCGCCAGCAGCCAAGAGGGGGGGCAAGGACTAATATACAATGAGCAGTTCTTC	CASSQEGGQGLIYNEQFF	NA	NA	TRBV4-1	TRBJ2-1
TGTGCCACCAGTGATTTGCACTATGGCTACACCTTC	CATSDLHYGYTF	NA	NA	TRBV24-1	TRBJ1-2
TGTGCCAGGAGGACAGGCGTTAGATCCCTCCACTTT	CARRTGVRSLHF	TRBD1	NA	TRBV27	TRBJ1-6
TGTGCCAGCAGCCAAGTGAGGCAGGGGATCAAAACAGATACGCAGTATTTT	CASSQVRQGIKTDTQYF	NA	NA	TRBV3-1/TRBV3-2	TRBJ2-3
TGTGCCAGCAGTTACCAGGGGGATACGCAGTATTTT	CASSYQGDTQYF	NA	once	TRBV6-5	TRBJ2-3
TGTGCCAGCAGCTTAAGCGGGACCTTCACAGATACGCAGTATTTT	CASSLSGTFTDTQYF	TRBD2	NA	TRBV7-2	TRBJ2-3
TGTGCCAGCAGCTTCTTAGAATCCTACGAGCAGTACTTC	CASSFLESYEQYF	NA	NA	TRBV5-6	TRBJ2-7
TGTGCCAGCTCACGCCCCCCCCCTAGGGCCGGGGCCAAAAACATTCAGTACTTC	CASSRPPPRAGAKNIQYF	NA	NA	TRBV18	TRBJ2-4
TGTGCCAGCACCGACAGGGGCGCGAACAATGGCTACACCTTC	CASTDRGANNGYTF	TRBD1	NA	TRBV2	TRBJ1-2
TGCGCCAGCAGCTTGACAATTTTCCAAGAGACCCAGTACTTC	CASSLTIFQETQYF	NA	once	TRBV5-1	TRBJ2-5
TGCAGCGTCGTGGACAGGGGGTACGAGCAGTACTTC	CSVVDRGYEQYF	TRBD1	NA	TRBV29-1	TRBJ2-7
TGTGCCTGGAGTGTACCGGAACGCACAGATACGCAGTATTTT	CAWSVPERTDTQYF	NA	NA	TRBV30	TRBJ2-3
TGTGCCAGCAGTGAGGGCTCTGGAAACACCATATATTTT	CASSEGSGNTIYF	NA	NA	TRBV25-1	TRBJ1-3
TGTGCCAGCAGTGTGGGTGGGAAAGCTTTCTTT	CASSVGGKAFF	NA	NA	TRBV2	TRBJ1-1
TGTGCCAGCAGCGGGAGCGACAGGGGTAGATATGGCTACACCTTC	CASSGSDRGRYGYTF	TRBD1	once	TRBV9	TRBJ1-2
TGTGCCAGCAGCCCCCAGGGGGGTTCCTACAATGAGCAGTTCTTC	CASSPQGGSYNEQFF	NA	NA	TRBV13	TRBJ2-1
TGTGCCAGCAGCTTAGGTGACCGCATCTACGAGCAGTACTTC	CASSLGDRIYEQYF	NA	NA	TRBV7-9	TRBJ2-7
TGTGCCAGCAGCACAATGTTACAGTCCTATGGCTACACCTTC	CASSTMLQSYGYTF	NA	NA	TRBV7-9	TRBJ1-2
TGTGCCAGCAGCTTAGTGCCTAGCGGGGGACAAGAGACCCAGTACTTC	CASSLVPSGGQETQYF	TRBD2	NA	TRBV7-2	TRBJ2-5
TGTGCCAGCAACACCGGGACCCCCTACAATGAGCAGTTCTTC	CASNTGTPYNEQFF	NA	NA	TRBV4-2	TRBJ2-1
TGCGCCAGCAGCCAAGATTATACGGATGGCTACACCTTC	CASSQDYTDGYTF	NA	NA	TRBV4-1	TRBJ1-2
TGTGCCAGCAGTCGACAGGTTTTTGGCAAAAACATTCAGTACTTC	CASSRQVFGKNIQYF	NA	NA	TRBV7-9	TRBJ2-4
TGTGCCAGCAGCCGAGGGGTCACTAATGAAAAACTGTTTTTT	CASSRGVTNEKLFF	NA	NA	TRBV5-6	TRBJ1-4
TGTGCCAGCTCACCAAATACGGGAGAGACCCAGTACTTC	CASSPNTGETQYF	NA	NA	TRBV18	TRBJ2-5
TGTGCCAGCAGATCCCTAGCGGGGGATAACACCGGGGAGCTGTTTTTT	CASRSLAGDNTGELFF	TRBD2	NA	TRBV7-2	TRBJ2-2
TGTGCCAGCAGCGCTACAGGGGAGACTGAAGCTTTCTTT	CASSATGETEAFF	TRBD1	NA	TRBV6-5	TRBJ1-1
TGCGCCAGCAGCCCGTTCCAGGAAACCCTCCACGAGCAGTACTTC	CASSPFQETLHEQYF	NA	NA	TRBV5-1	TRBJ2-7
TGTGCCAGCAGCTTGAACCTGGGGGGCTACACCTTC	CASSLNLGGYTF	NA	many	TRBV7-2	TRBJ1-2
TGTGCCGCCGGCGCGGAATCTCAAAATGAAAAACTGTTTTTT	CAAGAESQNEKLFF	NA	NA	TRBV10-3	TRBJ1-4